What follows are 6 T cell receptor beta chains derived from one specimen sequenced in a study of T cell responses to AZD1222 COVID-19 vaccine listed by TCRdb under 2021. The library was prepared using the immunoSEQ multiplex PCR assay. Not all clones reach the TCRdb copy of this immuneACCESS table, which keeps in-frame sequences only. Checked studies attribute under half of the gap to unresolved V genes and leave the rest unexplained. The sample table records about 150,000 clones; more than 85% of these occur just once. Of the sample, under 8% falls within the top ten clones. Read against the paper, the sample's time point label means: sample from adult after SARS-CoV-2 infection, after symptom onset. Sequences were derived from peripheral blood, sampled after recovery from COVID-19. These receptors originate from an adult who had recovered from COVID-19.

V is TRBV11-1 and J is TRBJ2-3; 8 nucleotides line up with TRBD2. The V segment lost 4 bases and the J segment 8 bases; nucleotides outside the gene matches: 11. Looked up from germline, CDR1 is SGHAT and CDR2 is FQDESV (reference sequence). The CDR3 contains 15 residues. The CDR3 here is CASSSSGSGGVTQYF. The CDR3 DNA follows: TGTGCCAGCAGCTCGAGCGGCTCCGGGGGGGTTACGCAGTATTTT.

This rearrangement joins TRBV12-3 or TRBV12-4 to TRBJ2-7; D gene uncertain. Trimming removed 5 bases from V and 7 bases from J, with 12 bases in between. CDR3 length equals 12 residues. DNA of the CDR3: TGTGCCAGCAGTCCGGATGTCGGTGAGCAGTACTTC. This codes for CASSPDVGEQYF.

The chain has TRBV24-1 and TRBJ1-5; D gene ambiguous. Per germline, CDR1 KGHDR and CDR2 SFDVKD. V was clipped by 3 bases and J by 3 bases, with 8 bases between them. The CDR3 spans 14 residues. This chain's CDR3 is CATSDRNLNQPQHF. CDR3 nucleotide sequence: TGTGCCACCAGTGATCGTAACCTCAATCAGCCCCAGCATTTT.

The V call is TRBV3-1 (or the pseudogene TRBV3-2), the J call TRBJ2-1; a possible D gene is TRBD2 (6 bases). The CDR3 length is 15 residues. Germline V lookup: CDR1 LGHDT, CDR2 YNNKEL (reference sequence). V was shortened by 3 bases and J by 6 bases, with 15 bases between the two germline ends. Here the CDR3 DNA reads TGTGCCAGCAGCCAGAGCTGGGGCGGGGCCAATGAGCAGTTCTTC. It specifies CASSQSWGGANEQFF.

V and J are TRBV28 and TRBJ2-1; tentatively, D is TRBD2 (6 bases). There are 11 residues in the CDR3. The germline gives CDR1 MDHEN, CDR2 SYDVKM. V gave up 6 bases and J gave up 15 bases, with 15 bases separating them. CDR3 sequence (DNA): TGTGCCAGCAGGGCGGGACGGCGAGGGTTCTTC. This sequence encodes CASRAGRRGFF.

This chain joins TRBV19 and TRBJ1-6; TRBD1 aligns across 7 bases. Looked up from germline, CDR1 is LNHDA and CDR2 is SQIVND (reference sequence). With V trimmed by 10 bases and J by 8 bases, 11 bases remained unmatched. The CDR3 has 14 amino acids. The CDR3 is CATSSRDRYSPLHF. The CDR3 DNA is TGTGCCACCTCCTCCCGGGACAGATATTCACCCCTCCACTTT.